A single sample is the source of the 15 T cell receptor beta chains below, sequenced in a study of breast tumors, draining lymph nodes, adjacent tissues. Breast cancer patients provided tissue from their axillary draining lymph nodes. MiXCR, applied by TCRdb to the multiplex PCR reads, yields one record per CDR3 protein. Among 100,000 to 150,000 distinct CDR3 sequences listed, 15% to 20% were seen once. The specimen was axillary lymph node tissue. Receptor source: a female donor with breast cancer. Some clones in this sample may be carry-over from other donors' samples.

This clonotype has a count of ten or more. The CDR3 DNA sequence: TGTGCCAGCAGCCAGGGAGTTGGAGGGAGAGGCGACGAGCAGTACTTC. Translating gives CASSQGVGGRGDEQYF. The chain combines TRBV4-2 with TRBJ2-7, with D possibly being TRBD2 (6 bases). CDR1 and CDR2 (germline): LGHNA, YNFKEQ. With 3 bases removed from V and 5 bases from J, the gap between germline ends came to 20 bases. CDR3 size: 16 residues.

This clonotype showed up just a few times. This rearrangement joins TRBV20-1 to TRBJ1-4; D may be TRBD1 (5 bases). The CDR3 loop spans 18 amino acids. Deletions cut 5 bases from V and 0 bases from J, with 22 bases between. Germline-derived CDR1 and CDR2 are DFQATT and SNEGSKA (reference sequence). CDR3 region: CSAAARGAGIATNEKLFF. The CDR3 nucleotides read TGCAGTGCTGCTGCGCGCGGGGCAGGGATTGCAACTAATGAAAAACTGTTTTTT.

This clonotype was recorded at least ten times. The J gene is TRBJ2-1, the V gene TRBV11-2; 8 nucleotides match TRBD1. After removal of 10 bases from V and 8 bases from J, the junction contained 10 bases not matched to a gene. This CDR3 spans 13 amino acids. The germline V gene has CDR1 SGHAT and CDR2 FQNNGV. The CDR3 DNA is TGTGCCACCCATGGACAGGGAAGGGATGAGCAGTTCTTC. Encoded protein: CATHGQGRDEQFF.

This clonotype was detected ten times or more. This chain joins TRBV4-1 and TRBJ2-5; TRBD2 aligns across 10 bases. V was pared by 4 bases and J by 1 base, with 21 bases of the junction left unmatched. This CDR3 contains 21 residues. Germline V gives CDR1 MGHRA, CDR2 YSYEKL. CDR3 sequence: CASSRAGGAEVTSGTQETQYF. DNA of the CDR3: TGCGCCAGCAGCCGAGCAGGGGGCGCCGAGGTCACTAGCGGGACCCAAGAGACCCAGTACTTC.

In its sample, this clonotype was seen many times. This chain connects TRBV5-6 to TRBJ1-6, with 10 bases that match TRBD1. The CDR3 covers 14 residues. Trimming took 7 bases from V and 6 from J; bases not matched to a gene: 4. Germline CDR1 is SGHDT and CDR2 is YYEEEE. The CDR3: CASAGTGVNSPLHF. The CDR3 DNA is TGTGCCAGCGCCGGGACAGGGGTTAATTCACCCCTCCACTTT.

This clonotype was observed at least ten times. In nucleotides, the CDR3 is TGTGCCAGCAGCCTTCAGGGGGCAGATACGCAGTATTTT. Protein sequence: CASSLQGADTQYF. The V gene is TRBV7-3, the J gene TRBJ2-3; 7 nucleotides match TRBD1. Losses at the gene ends were 5 bases for V and 4 bases for J; bases not matched to a gene: 3. This CDR3 contains 13 residues. CDR1 SGHTA and CDR2 FQGTGA come from the germline V gene.

This clonotype was found many times. The V and J genes are TRBV6-5 and TRBJ2-3; D is undetermined. Germline V gene data show CDR1 as MNHEY and CDR2 as SVGAGI. The CDR3 loop spans 15 amino acids. V dropped 2 bases and J dropped 1 base, with 10 bases sitting between them. The CDR3 loop is CASSYVYGRTDTQYF. In DNA, the CDR3 is TGTGCCAGCAGTTACGTTTACGGACGCACAGATACGCAGTATTTT.

In regard to this clonotype: A much larger clonotype is one base distant, so this may be a read error. The chain carries TRBV20-1 and TRBJ2-2; TRBD2 matches at 7 bases. Germline values: CDR1 DFQATT, CDR2 SNEGSKA (reference sequence). This CDR3 comprises 14 residues. CDR3 loop: CNAPLAARTGELFF. CDR3 DNA sequence: TGCAATGCACCTCTAGCGGCACGCACCGGGGAGCTGTTTTTT.

The chain couples TRBV10-3 to TRBJ1-5; maybe TRBD1 (5 bases). V was pared by 0 bases and J by 6 bases, with 15 bases between. This CDR3 contains 16 residues. CDR1 and CDR2 (germline): ENHRY, SYGVKD. The CDR3 nucleotides read TGTGCCATCAGTGAGTCGATGGCAGGGACGGGTCAGCCCCAGCATTTT. Protein: CAISESMAGTGQPQHF.

In regard to this clonotype: A much larger clone differs from this one at a single base, so this may be a read error. V usage is TRBV6-6 and J usage is TRBJ1-4, with D unclear. The ends were cut back, 11 bases at V and 4 bases at J, with 14 bases in the middle. Germline values: CDR1 MNHNY, CDR2 SVGAGI (reference sequence). The CDR3 runs to 13 residues. The DNA of the CDR3 is TGTGCCTCCCCGACATGGAGTAATGAAAAACTGTTTTTT. Encoded protein: CASPTWSNEKLFF.

In the case of this clonotype: This may arise from a read error, as a much more abundant clone is one base away. The chain uses TRBV12-3 or TRBV12-4 and TRBJ1-2; no firm D call. Trimming left V 5 bases short and J 7 bases short, with 11 bases between. This CDR3 contains 12 residues. In nucleotides, the CDR3 is TGTGCCAGCAGTCGAGAGAAGGTTGGCTACACCTTC. Its translation: CASSREKVGYTF.

Details on this clonotype: A much larger clone is a single base away; this may be a read error. V is TRBV6-4 and J is TRBJ2-1; D may be TRBD1 or TRBD2 (5 bases each). There are 13 residues in the CDR3. The germline CDR1 and CDR2 sequences are MRHNA and SNTAGT. In DNA, the CDR3 is TGTGCCCGCAGTCCGGGACGGATGGGAGAGCAGTTCTTC. Its protein product is CARSPGRMGEQFF.

The chain carries TRBV4-1 and TRBJ2-5; 7 bases align to TRBD1. The junction had 9 bases not matched to a gene; V was cut back by 5 bases and J by 3 bases. CDR1 and CDR2 from the germline V gene are MGHRA and YSYEKL. The CDR3 is 15 residues long. The CDR3 loop is CASSYWDRGEETQYF. CDR3 in DNA: TGCGCCAGCAGCTATTGGGACAGAGGGGAAGAGACCCAGTACTTC.

As concerns this clonotype: A much larger clonotype is one base distant, so this may be a read error. V and J are TRBV7-9 and TRBJ2-5; D is possibly TRBD2 (5 bases). Per the germline V gene, CDR1 is SEHNR and CDR2 is FQNEAQ (reference sequence). CDR3 size: 14 residues. The V and J ends lost 1 base and 5 bases respectively, with 11 bases between them. The CDR3 DNA reads as TGTGCCAGCAGCTTAGGGGGAGCAGGCGAGACCCAGTACTTC. Its protein product is CASSLGGAGETQYF.

This clonotype was detected ten times or more. This chain connects TRBV10-3 to TRBJ1-4, with 7 bases identical to TRBD1. The V gene's germline CDR1 is ENHRY and CDR2 SYGVKD. The CDR3 totals 14 residues. Trimming took 5 bases from V and 8 from J; bases not matched to a gene: 8. CDR3 protein: CAISKDRSEEKLFF. In nucleotides, the CDR3 is TGTGCCATCAGTAAGGACAGGTCTGAGGAAAAACTGTTTTTT.